A selection of T cell receptor beta chains follows, all from one sample in a study of cytomegalovirus exposure and HLA in healthy donors. Only in-frame clones appear in the TCRdb table, and some are missing; sequencing was by immunoSEQ multiplex PCR. The table has under 200,000 clones, approximately 80% seen once. The sequencing input was PBMCs. Receptor source: a woman between 50 and 59 years old in good health and CMV-seronegative. Each CDR3 is given with its conserved first and last residue. A D gene is named only where the DNA matches it firmly. The size of a clone is reported for some rows only, either as once, few or many, or as a class for expanded clones.

j_gene	abundance	d_gene	v_gene	CDR3aa	CDR3nt
TRBJ2-5	-	-	TRBV7-3	CASSLSRSETQYF	TGTGCCAGCAGCTTAAGTAGATCCGAGACCCAGTACTTC
TRBJ2-1	-	-	TRBV2	CASRGANEQFF	TGTGCCAGCCGGGGGGCGAATGAGCAGTTCTTC
TRBJ2-7	-	-	TRBV5-8	CASSLVGAPYEQYF	TGTGCCAGCAGCTTGGTAGGGGCGCCCTACGAGCAGTACTTC
TRBJ1-1	-	TRBD1	TRBV6-6	CASSYPGGNTEAFF	TGTGCCAGCAGTTACCCAGGGGGGAACACTGAAGCTTTCTTT
TRBJ1-5	-	-	TRBV28	CASSGEGNQPQHF	TGTGCCAGTTCCGGAGAGGGCAATCAGCCCCAGCATTTT
TRBJ1-2	-	-	TRBV10-3	CAISVLGGAQPYGYTF	TGTGCCATCAGTGTCCTCGGGGGAGCCCAACCCTATGGCTACACCTTC
TRBJ2-2	-	TRBD2	TRBV9	CASLAGAGTGELFF	TGTGCCAGTTTAGCGGGAGCGGGCACCGGGGAGCTGTTTTTT
TRBJ2-3	-	TRBD2	TRBV19	CASSWTSGSTDTQYF	TGTGCCAGTAGTTGGACTAGCGGGTCGACAGATACGCAGTATTTT
TRBJ1-1	-	TRBD1	TRBV7-9	CASSRGQGWTEAFF	TGTGCCAGCAGCCGAGGACAGGGGTGGACTGAAGCTTTCTTT
TRBJ1-2	once	-	TRBV14	CASSQLGPYGYTF	TGTGCCAGCAGCCAATTGGGGCCTTATGGCTACACCTTC
TRBJ2-7	once	-	TRBV13	CASSFWATYEQYF	TGTGCCAGCAGCTTTTGGGCTACCTACGAGCAGTACTTC
TRBJ2-7	few	TRBD1	TRBV27	CASSWDRGSYEQYF	TGTGCCAGCAGCTGGGACAGGGGGTCCTACGAGCAGTACTTC
TRBJ1-6	-	-	TRBV28	CASSTEPSSYNSPLHF	TGTGCCAGCAGTACCGAGCCGAGCTCCTATAATTCACCCCTCCACTTT
TRBJ1-4	-	TRBD1	TRBV28	CASGTGGARFGEKLFF	TGTGCCAGTGGGACAGGGGGCGCCAGGTTTGGTGAAAAACTGTTTTTT
TRBJ1-5	-	-	TRBV10-3	CAISDRVPNQPQHF	TGTGCCATCAGTGACAGGGTTCCGAATCAGCCCCAGCATTTT
TRBJ1-1	-	-	TRBV29-1	CSVAGTLNTEAFF	TGCAGCGTCGCCGGGACTCTGAACACTGAAGCTTTCTTT
TRBJ1-1	-	-	TRBV19	CASTRTGMGTEAFF	TGTGCCAGTACCAGAACAGGGATGGGCACTGAAGCTTTCTTT
TRBJ2-1	-	TRBD2	TRBV7-9	CSSSLRTSGRANNEQFF	TGTTCCAGCAGCCTACGGACTAGCGGGAGAGCAAACAATGAGCAGTTCTTC
TRBJ1-4	-	-	TRBV11-2	CASSSNWGRGNEKLFF	TGTGCCAGCAGCTCCAACTGGGGTAGGGGAAATGAAAAACTGTTTTTT
TRBJ2-3	-	TRBD1	TRBV6-5	CASTRRGQNTDTQYF	TGTGCCAGCACCAGAAGGGGACAGAACACAGATACGCAGTATTTT
TRBJ1-4	-	-	TRBV9	CASSVGGLGTNEKLFF	TGTGCCAGCAGCGTAGGAGGACTCGGGACTAATGAAAAACTGTTTTTT
TRBJ2-2	-	-	TRBV11-1	CASTLGEGNQNPGELFF	TGTGCCAGCACCCTAGGAGAGGGCAACCAGAATCCAGGGGAGCTGTTTTTT
TRBJ1-4	-	-	TRBV5-5	CASSFTGSTNEKLFF	TGTGCCAGCAGCTTCACAGGGTCAACTAATGAAAAACTGTTTTTT
TRBJ2-7	few	-	TRBV19	CATTLAGGTYEQYF	TGTGCCACCACCCTAGCTGGGGGCACCTACGAGCAGTACTTC
TRBJ2-5	-	TRBD2	TRBV9	CASSLGGLAGGRQETQYF	TGTGCCAGCAGCCTCGGCGGACTAGCGGGGGGCCGGCAAGAGACCCAGTACTTC
TRBJ2-1	-	-	TRBV19	CASSRISSSYNEQFF	TGTGCCAGTAGTAGAATTTCGAGCTCCTACAATGAGCAGTTCTTC
TRBJ2-7	-	TRBD1	TRBV6-1	CASSEADRGRGEQYF	TGTGCCAGCAGTGAAGCGGACAGGGGGCGCGGCGAGCAGTACTTC
TRBJ2-3	-	-	TRBV5-6	CASRLWGTRTDTQYF	TGTGCCAGCAGGTTGTGGGGGACTCGCACAGATACGCAGTATTTT
TRBJ2-1	few	-	TRBV5-1	CASSLQGNEQFF	TGCGCCAGCAGCCTACAGGGCAATGAGCAGTTCTTC
TRBJ2-3	-	TRBD1	TRBV6-6	CASGGSGTGISDTQYF	TGTGCCAGCGGCGGATCCGGGACAGGGATTTCAGATACGCAGTATTTT
TRBJ2-1	-	-	TRBV2	CASSEADSISYNEQFF	TGTGCCAGCAGTGAAGCCGACTCGATCTCCTACAATGAGCAGTTCTTC
TRBJ2-1	-	TRBD2	TRBV27	CASSLSPSGGSKGFF	TGTGCCAGCAGTTTATCTCCTAGCGGGGGGTCTAAGGGGTTCTTC
TRBJ2-7	-	-	TRBV7-2	CASSLVQGQPYEQYF	TGTGCCAGCAGCTTAGTACAGGGCCAACCCTACGAGCAGTACTTC
TRBJ2-7	-	TRBD1	TRBV9	CASSVDKGDRGLYF	TGTGCCAGCAGCGTAGATAAGGGGGACAGGGGGCTGTACTTC
TRBJ1-5	-	TRBD1	TRBV28	CASSMTGNQPQHF	TGTGCCAGCAGTATGACAGGGAACCAGCCCCAGCATTTT
TRBJ2-3	-	-	TRBV4-3	CASSQAVGTDTQYF	TGCGCCAGCAGCCAGGCGGTAGGCACAGATACGCAGTATTTT
TRBJ1-6	-	-	TRBV28	CASSPGESPLHF	TGTGCCAGCAGTCCCGGGGAGTCACCCCTCCACTTT
TRBJ1-6	-	TRBD1	TRBV28	CASSSPGQGNSPLHF	TGTGCCAGCAGTTCCCCGGGACAGGGCAATTCACCCCTCCACTTT
TRBJ2-7	-	-	TRBV4-3	CASSSTPGGPTEQYF	TGCGCCAGCAGCTCAACCCCGGGTGGCCCCACCGAGCAGTACTTC
TRBJ1-5	-	TRBD1	TRBV30	CAWAMTGGRNQPQHF	TGTGCCTGGGCAATGACAGGGGGCCGAAATCAGCCCCAGCATTTT
TRBJ2-7	few	TRBD1	TRBV2	CASSWTGGPYEQYF	TGTGCCAGCAGTTGGACAGGGGGCCCCTACGAGCAGTACTTC
TRBJ2-7	-	-	TRBV9	CASSVEEVSYEQYF	TGTGCCAGCAGCGTAGAAGAGGTTTCCTACGAGCAGTACTTC
TRBJ1-2	once	-	TRBV2	CASRTGLANYGYTF	TGTGCCAGCAGAACAGGATTAGCTAACTATGGCTACACCTTC
TRBJ2-7	-	TRBD2	TRBV7-2	CASSPGLATYEQYF	TGTGCCAGCAGCCCGGGACTAGCCACCTACGAGCAGTACTTC
TRBJ2-3	few	TRBD2	TRBV7-8	CASSPRLAGGTDTQYF	TGTGCCAGCAGCCCACGACTAGCGGGAGGGACAGATACGCAGTATTTT
TRBJ2-7	-	TRBD1	TRBV19	CATADRGNIDEQYF	TGTGCCACTGCCGACAGGGGGAATATCGACGAGCAGTACTTC
TRBJ2-7	once	TRBD1	TRBV27	CASSLRGQGGTVEQYF	TGTGCCAGCAGTTTAAGGGGACAGGGAGGTACCGTCGAGCAGTACTTC
TRBJ1-5	-	-	TRBV6-5	CASSSGGNQPQHF	TGTGCCAGCTCCAGTGGGGGGAATCAGCCCCAGCATTTT
TRBJ2-1	-	-	TRBV28	CASSQPGLPPHEQFF	TGTGCCAGCAGCCAACCGGGACTCCCACCTCATGAGCAGTTCTTC
TRBJ1-1	-	-	TRBV5-4	CASSLGGGGQITEAFF	TGTGCCAGCAGCTTGGGGGGCGGGGGGCAGATCACTGAAGCTTTCTTT